These 5 T cell receptor beta chains were sequenced from one sample in a study of T cells in lung cancer brain metastases (dated by TCRdb to 2016 to 2019). Preparation of the library involved the immunoSEQ multiplex PCR assay. The immuneACCESS repertoire file appears here via TCRdb, limited to in-frame rearrangements. These files lack a portion of the clones; in checked studies, under half of the deficit traces to unresolved V genes, and the cause of the others is not known. The sample contains thousands of clones, around nine tenths of them found a single time. 10% to 14% of the sample is in the top ten clones. The specimen sequenced was tumor tissue from the primary lung tumor. The intended sense of this specimen's cell subset or site label: primary lung cancer lesion. The receptor set was obtained from a man aged 55 to 70 with non-small cell lung cancer.

The chain links TRBV7-9 to TRBJ2-7; 9 bases are a match to TRBD2. The length of the CDR3 is 15 residues. The V segment lost 5 bases and the J segment 0 bases; nucleotides outside the gene matches: 5. Germline V gene data show CDR1 as SEHNR and CDR2 as FQNEAQ (reference sequence). The CDR3 is CASSLSGGRSYEQYF. The DNA of the CDR3 is TGTGCCAGCAGCCTTAGCGGGGGCCGCTCCTACGAGCAGTACTTC.

The genes are TRBV9 and TRBJ1-2; D gene ambiguous. Germline lookup yields CDR1 SGDLS and CDR2 YYNGEE. Deletions cut 3 bases from V and 4 bases from J, with 7 bases between. The CDR3 consists of 12 residues. The CDR3, as DNA: TGTGCCAGCAGCGCGTTAGGCTATGGCTACACCTTC. It codes for CASSALGYGYTF.

The chain uses TRBV9 and TRBJ2-1, with 8 bases identical to TRBD1. The CDR3 totals 14 residues. The J segment lost 4 bases and the V segment lost 0 bases, leaving 0 bases of the junction unmatched. In germline, CDR1 is SGDLS, CDR2 YYNGEE. The CDR3 bases are TGTGCCAGCAGCGTAGGGGACAGGTACAATGAGCAGTTCTTC. Its protein is CASSVGDRYNEQFF.

The rearrangement uses TRBV4-1 and TRBJ1-4; D remains ambiguous. CDR1 MGHRA and CDR2 YSYEKL come from the germline V gene. V lost 1 base, J lost 8 bases, and 8 bases lay in between. This CDR3 is built from 13 residues. Here the CDR3 DNA reads TGCGCCAGCAGCCAAGTAACCTGGGAAAAACTGTTTTTT. Encoded protein: CASSQVTWEKLFF.

This sequence joins TRBV19 and TRBJ1-5; tentative D call: TRBD1 (6 bases). CDR1 is LNHDA, CDR2 SQIVND, per germline (reference sequence). The CDR3 sequence is 15 residues long. Trimming stripped 4 bases from V and 0 bases from J, with 10 bases between. For the CDR3, the DNA is TGTGCCAGTAGTAAGGGACATAGTAGCAATCAGCCCCAGCATTTT. The encoded protein is CASSKGHSSNQPQHF. The full variable domain, with the rest looked up from reference TRBV19 and TRBJ1-5, is DGGITQSPKYLFRKEGQNVTLSCEQNLNHDAMYWYRQDPGQGLRLIYYSQIVNDFQKGDIAEGYSVSREKKESFPLTVTSAQKNPTAFYLCASSKGHSSNQPQHFGDGTRLSIL.